This T cell receptor beta chain was recovered during a study of blood T cells in healthy people across ages. The study's findings and limits: Whereas aged donors had fewer naive CD4+ cells, long-lived donors had more of them and higher diversity.

Concerning this clonotype: The antigen is not known.

Trimming cost V 5 bases and J 1 base; bases outside gene matches: 5. Germline CDR1 SNHLY, CDR2 FYNNEI. CDR3 size: 16 residues. Together with a sample-barcoded 5' primer, a J-beta primer mix was included in a second PCR lasting about 7 to 11 cycles. Every sample produced at least 3 million CDR3-containing paired-end reads. TCRdb analysed the 5' RACE reads with MiXCR anew, one entry per CDR3 protein. Here the sample spans about 1,500,000 distinct CDR3 sequences, roughly 40% being singletons. This clonotype was sampled from a woman aged 18 to 35 in good health. The specimen was blood. The rearrangement links TRBV2 to TRBJ2-5; TRBD2 matches at 12 bases. The CDR3 reads CASSTWGLAGQETQYF. CDR3 nucleotides: TGTGCCAGCAGTACTTGGGGACTAGCGGGCCAAGAGACCCAGTACTTC.